This TCR beta chain came from a study of blood T cell repertoires in COVID-19. With 11 bases removed from V and 0 bases from J, the gap between germline ends came to 10 bases. The length of the CDR3 is 12 residues. Germline V gene sequence: CDR1 LNHDA, CDR2 SQIVND (reference sequence). Produced via immunoSEQ multiplex PCR; TCRdb's table is partial and in-frame only. The sample records about 360,000 clones, around 87% being singletons. The specimen sequenced was PBMCs or T cells enriched from blood (not recorded which). This chain joins TRBV19 and TRBJ1-2; D unresolved. The sequence was collected from a man between 25 and 39 years old who had recovered from COVID-19. The CDR3 region has the DNA TGTGCCGCAATGGAGGCTAACTATGGCTACACCTTC. Translating it yields CAAMEANYGYTF.